These 26 T cell receptor beta chains originate from one sample sequenced in a study of T cell changes during pregnancy in multiple sclerosis. Here immunoSEQ multiplex PCR was the method, and the copy in TCRdb shows in-frame clones only, minus some. This table holds 40,000 to 60,000 clones, 75% to 95% found once. Here the sequenced sample was CD8+ T cells from peripheral blood mononuclear cells, taken in the second trimester of pregnancy. The receptor source for this set is a female donor with multiple sclerosis, enrolled in a pregnancy study.

This clone was seen just once. V is TRBV9 and J is TRBJ2-3, with a tentative D call TRBD2 (6 bases). CDR3 size: 12 residues. CDR1 is SGDLS, CDR2 YYNGEE, per germline. The germline V and J ends were trimmed by 3 bases and 9 bases, with 11 bases remaining between them. The CDR3 region is CASSEGTGTQYF. The CDR3 DNA reads TGTGCCAGCAGCGAAGGGACTGGGACGCAGTATTTT.

This sequence joins TRBV9 and TRBJ2-5; 15 bases are a match to TRBD2. Germline lookup yields CDR1 SGDLS and CDR2 YYNGEE. This CDR3 has 19 residues. V was clipped by 3 bases and J by 0 bases; unmatched bases: 9. Here the CDR3 DNA reads TGTGCCAGCAGCGCCGGACTAGCGGGGGGGCGTACGCACCAAGAGACCCAGTACTTC. This codes for CASSAGLAGGRTHQETQYF.

The CDR3 DNA reads TGTGCCAGCAAACCCCTCGTCGGCGCCCGGGACACTGAAGCTTTCTTT. The encoded protein is CASKPLVGARDTEAFF. The V gene is TRBV7-9, the J gene TRBJ1-1, with D uncertain. Trimming cost V 7 bases and J 3 bases, with 21 bases left between them. Looked up from germline, CDR1 is SEHNR and CDR2 is FQNEAQ (reference sequence). The CDR3 consists of 16 residues.

The CDR3 loop reads CASSQNPGTGYTGELFF. CDR3 nucleotide sequence: TGCGCCAGCAGCCAAAACCCCGGGACAGGGTACACCGGGGAGCTGTTTTTT. V usage is TRBV4-3 and J usage is TRBJ2-2, with 9 positions matching TRBD1. CDR3 length: 17 amino acids. Per germline, CDR1 LGHNA and CDR2 YSLEER. J gave up 3 bases and V 2 bases, and 7 bases lay outside the gene matches.

Of note for this clone: A read error may account for a junction end that differs from germline. The chain is built from TRBV6-1 and TRBJ1-1, with 7 positions matching TRBD1. Looked up from germline, CDR1 is MNHNS and CDR2 is SASEGT. This CDR3 contains 12 residues. The CDR3 sequence is CASSEPGQMALF. CDR3 DNA sequence: TGTGCCAGCAGTGAACCGGGACAGATGGCCCTCTTT.

The rearrangement joins TRBV12-5 to TRBJ2-2, with D possibly being TRBD2 (5 bases). V shed 3 bases and J shed 0 bases, with 14 bases lying between them. From germline, CDR1 is LGHNT and CDR2 FRNRAP. The CDR3 is 17 amino acids. The CDR3 region is CASGFTLDGTNTGELFF. CDR3 in DNA: TGTGCTAGTGGTTTCACTCTCGACGGGACGAACACCGGGGAGCTGTTTTTT.

The J gene is TRBJ1-2, the V gene TRBV9; TRBD1 might be the D (6 bases). Germline V CDR1 and CDR2: SGDLS, YYNGEE. The CDR3 totals 14 residues. V lost 8 bases and J lost 2, with 16 bases in between. This CDR3 is CASLGGGGNYGYTF. DNA for the CDR3: TGTGCCAGTCTGGGGGGGGGCGGAAACTATGGCTACACCTTC.

This clone was observed at least ten times. The V gene is TRBV4-2, the J gene TRBJ2-1; perhaps TRBD2 as D (7 bases). Deletions cut 4 bases from V and 8 bases from J, with 21 bases between. Germline CDR1 and CDR2: LGHNA and YNFKEQ. The CDR3 sequence is 16 residues long. The CDR3: CASSRRVGGDGDEQFF. In DNA form, the CDR3 reads TGTGCCAGCAGCCGGCGCGTAGGGGGGGATGGGGATGAGCAGTTCTTC.

The rearrangement uses TRBV6-6 and TRBJ2-7, with D perhaps matching TRBD1 (5 bases). This CDR3 region has 12 residues. Germline CDR1 MNHNY, CDR2 SVGAGI (reference sequence). The germline V and J ends were trimmed by 11 bases and 3 bases, with 14 bases remaining between them. The CDR3 loop reads CAAGYSGYEQYF. The CDR3 DNA follows: TGTGCCGCAGGGTATTCGGGCTACGAGCAGTACTTC.

This chain joins TRBV27 and TRBJ1-4, with D possibly TRBD1 on 6 matching bases. With 5 bases removed from V and 5 bases from J, the gap between germline ends came to 21 bases. The CDR3 sequence is 17 residues long. Germline lookup yields CDR1 MNHEY and CDR2 SMNVEV (reference sequence). CDR3 region: CASSLTSSGTSNEKLFF. The CDR3 coding sequence is TGTGCCAGCAGTCTAACATCCTCCGGGACAAGCAATGAAAAACTGTTTTTT.

This chain joins TRBV2 and TRBJ2-3; TRBD2 aligns across 9 bases. The germline CDR1 and CDR2 sequences are SNHLY and FYNNEI. CDR3 length: 19 amino acids. With 6 bases clipped from V and 1 base from J, the junction kept 17 bases outside the gene matches. CDR3 coding DNA: TGTGCCAGCAGAGGTCTAGGAGTAGCGGGGGCCATGCGCACAGATACGCAGTATTTT. Translation: CASRGLGVAGAMRTDTQYF.

The V and J genes are TRBV6-1 and TRBJ2-1; 7 nucleotides align to TRBD1. CDR3 length: 13 residues. Germline V gene sequence: CDR1 MNHNS, CDR2 SASEGT. Unmatched junction bases numbered 8, after V lost 3 bases and J lost 12 bases. CDR3 sequence reads: CASSDQGGPGQFF. CDR3 sequence (DNA): TGTGCCAGCAGTGATCAAGGGGGCCCTGGGCAGTTCTTC.

The chain employs TRBV27 and TRBJ2-2; D perhaps matches TRBD1 (5 bases). Germline CDR1 MNHEY, CDR2 SMNVEV (reference sequence). Trimming cost V 4 bases and J 2 bases, with 11 bases left between them. The CDR3 runs 15 residues. CDR3 region: CASSWTTTNTGELFF. In DNA form, the CDR3 reads TGTGCCAGCAGTTGGACAACCACTAACACCGGGGAGCTGTTTTTT.

The V and J genes are TRBV9 and TRBJ1-4; D remains ambiguous. CDR1 is SGDLS, CDR2 YYNGEE, per germline. Trimming took off 5 bases at V and 8 bases at J, with 7 bases between the two ends. The CDR3 is made up of 11 amino acids. CDR3: CASSGGEKLFF. Written as DNA, the CDR3 is TGTGCCAGCAGTGGAGGAGAAAAACTGTTTTTT.

The chain employs TRBV7-3 and TRBJ2-5, with TRBD1 identical over 7 bases. The J call may be faulty, since TRBJ2-7 better matches the DNA end. Germline CDR1 SGHTA, CDR2 FQGTGA. This CDR3 is built from 12 residues. The CDR3 is CASSPTGYEQYF. The CDR3 coding sequence is TGTGCCAGCAGTCCGACAGGGTACGAGCAGTACTTC.

The chain joins TRBV7-9 to TRBJ1-1; D possibly corresponds to TRBD1 (5 bases). CDR1 is SEHNR and CDR2 is FQNEAQ in the germline V gene (reference sequence). Trimming removed 1 base at V and 4 bases at J, with 10 bases between. CDR3 length equals 14 residues. CDR3 region: CASSLEAGGTEAFF. DNA for the CDR3: TGTGCCAGCAGCTTAGAAGCCGGGGGCACTGAAGCTTTCTTT.

This rearrangement joins TRBV6-5 to TRBJ2-5; 7 positions agree with TRBD1. The CDR3 covers 12 residues. The germline V gene has CDR1 MNHEY and CDR2 SVGAGI. The CDR3 here is CATGQEQETQYF. CDR3 nucleotide sequence: TGTGCGACCGGACAGGAACAAGAGACCCAGTACTTC.

This clone was detected once. The gene calls are TRBV27 and TRBJ1-5; D might be TRBD1 (6 bases). Germline loops: CDR1 MNHEY, CDR2 SMNVEV (reference sequence). The CDR3 is 14 residues long. The ends were cut back, 2 bases at V and 7 bases at J, with 12 bases in the middle. The CDR3 sequence: CASSLMPGQQPQHF. As DNA, the CDR3 is TGTGCCAGCAGTTTAATGCCTGGACAGCAGCCCCAGCATTTT.

The V and J genes are TRBV19 and TRBJ1-5; 10 bases fit TRBD1. V was pared by 5 bases and J by 2 bases, with 3 bases of the junction left unmatched. This CDR3 is 15 amino acids long. The germline gives CDR1 LNHDA, CDR2 SQIVND (reference sequence). CDR3 amino acids: CASSLGTGGNQPQHF. CDR3 in DNA: TGTGCCAGTAGTCTCGGGACAGGGGGCAATCAGCCCCAGCATTTT. Using reference TRBV19 and TRBJ1-5 for the parts outside the CDR3, the full variable domain is DGGITQSPKYLFRKEGQNVTLSCEQNLNHDAMYWYRQDPGQGLRLIYYSQIVNDFQKGDIAEGYSVSREKKESFPLTVTSAQKNPTAFYLCASSLGTGGNQPQHFGDGTRLSIL.

This chain uses TRBV21-1 with TRBJ2-2; the table's D call, TRBD1, has no DNA check behind it. TRBV21-1 is shown as a pseudogene. The CDR3 contains 16 residues. This CDR3 reads CASSPCVDRDTGELFF. Here the CDR3 DNA reads TGTGCCAGCAGCCCCTGCGTTGACAGGGACACCGGGGAGCTGTTTTTT.

This clone was seen once. CDR3 loop: CASSENTGGADYGYTF. CDR3 coding DNA: TGTGCCAGCAGTGAAAATACAGGGGGGGCGGACTATGGCTACACCTTC. The chain couples TRBV27 to TRBJ1-2; 8 positions agree with TRBD1. With 5 bases clipped from V and 3 bases from J, the junction kept 11 bases outside the gene matches. The CDR3 sequence is 16 residues long. Germline-derived CDR1 and CDR2 are MNHEY and SMNVEV (reference sequence).

This chain connects TRBV7-9 to TRBJ2-5; maybe TRBD1 (5 bases). The germline gives CDR1 SEHNR, CDR2 FQNEAQ (reference sequence). Trimming shortened V by 3 bases and J by 5 bases, and 19 bases separated the two germline ends. This CDR3 has 16 residues. CDR3 residues: CASSFPEGVLRETQYF. Written as DNA, the CDR3 is TGTGCCAGCAGCTTCCCCGAAGGGGTGTTACGGGAGACCCAGTACTTC.

The chain carries TRBV27 and TRBJ2-5; D perhaps matches TRBD1 (6 bases). V was cut by 5 bases and J by 5 bases, with 15 bases left in between. The CDR3 totals 14 residues. Germline lookup yields CDR1 MNHEY and CDR2 SMNVEV (reference sequence). The CDR3 is CASSPGSGEETQYF. CDR3 coding DNA: TGTGCCAGCAGTCCGGGTTCAGGGGAGGAGACCCAGTACTTC.

The chain uses TRBV2 and TRBJ1-5; maybe TRBD1 (6 bases). The V end lost 6 bases, the J end lost 0 bases, and 12 bases lay between the germline ends. The CDR3 has 15 amino acids. Germline-derived CDR1 and CDR2 are SNHLY and FYNNEI. CDR3 nucleotide sequence: TGTGCCAGCAGGGGGGCTATGTATAGCAATCAGCCCCAGCATTTT. Translation gives CASRGAMYSNQPQHF.

The chain combines TRBV15 with TRBJ1-4; no clear D. V dropped 0 bases and J dropped 0 bases, with 2 bases sitting between them. The CDR3 totals 14 residues. CDR1 is LNHNV and CDR2 is YYDKDF in the germline V gene (reference sequence). CDR3 sequence: CATSRDTTNEKLFF. As DNA, the CDR3 is TGTGCCACCAGCAGAGACACAACTAATGAAAAACTGTTTTTT.

V usage is TRBV19 and J usage is TRBJ1-5; 12 nucleotides match TRBD1. The germline V gene has CDR1 LNHDA and CDR2 SQIVND (reference sequence). The CDR3 runs 18 residues. J gave up 2 bases and V 6 bases, and 11 bases lay outside the gene matches. CDR3 DNA sequence: TGTGCCAGTAGGCCGGGACAGGGGGCCTTGGTCGGCAATCAGCCCCAGCATTTT. It yields the protein CASRPGQGALVGNQPQHF.